This is a list of T cell receptor beta chains from one sample in a study of beta chain features in type 1 diabetes. TCRdb's copy holds only in-frame clones and misses some; the assay was immunoSEQ multiplex PCR. Of some 180,000 clones listed, 10% to 15% were seen once; the top ten hold 0.6% to 0.8%. The sample taken for sequencing was central memory CD4+ T cells from blood. The receptor set was obtained from a woman younger than 30 in good health. Each CDR3 is given with its conserved first and last residue. A D gene is named only where the DNA matches it firmly. Part of the rows lack a size; the others show once, few, many or a class for expanded clones.

clone_size cdr3_length j_call d_call v_call cdr3_aa cdr3_nt
. 12 TRBJ1-2 TRBD1 TRBV29-1 CSVDRDSYGYTF TGCAGCGTAGACAGGGACAGCTATGGCTACACCTTC
. 19 TRBJ2-6 . TRBV23-1 CASSRERTENRSGANVLTF TGCGCCAGCAGCCGAGAAAGGACAGAGAACCGCTCTGGGGCCAACGTCCTGACTTTC
few 11 TRBJ2-7 . TRBV7-2 CASSLVEKQYF TGTGCCAGCAGCTTGGTCGAGAAGCAGTACTTC
many 15 TRBJ1-1 TRBD1 TRBV19 CASSPLDRGFTEAFF TGTGCCAGTAGTCCTCTCGACAGGGGATTCACTGAAGCTTTCTTT
few 14 TRBJ1-3 . TRBV6-5 CASSSGISGNTIYF TGTGCCAGCAGTTCCGGGATTTCCGGAAACACCATATATTTT
. 12 TRBJ1-1 . TRBV30 CAWSVQFREAFF TGTGCCTGGAGTGTACAGTTCAGGGAAGCTTTCTTT
few 17 TRBJ2-7 TRBD1 TRBV9 CASSVAGDSRTAYEQYF TGTGCCAGCAGCGTAGCCGGGGACAGCCGTACCGCCTACGAGCAGTACTTC
many 11 TRBJ2-5 . TRBV7-3 CASGDMQTQYF TGTGCCAGCGGGGACATGCAGACCCAGTACTTC
few 17 TRBJ1-5 TRBD1 TRBV9 CASSGSQGATGNQPQHF TGTGCCAGCAGCGGTTCACAGGGGGCGACGGGCAATCAGCCCCAGCATTTT
. 17 TRBJ2-1 TRBD2 TRBV27 CASSFIPSGLVYNEQFF TGTGCCAGCAGTTTTATCCCTAGCGGGTTAGTTTACAATGAGCAGTTCTTC
few 14 TRBJ2-4 . TRBV4-2 CASSQDTGAPGDYF TGTGCCAGCAGCCAAGATACGGGAGCCCCTGGGGATTACTTC
few 14 TRBJ2-5 TRBD2 TRBV7-2 CASSQGLVQETQYF TGTGCCAGCAGCCAAGGACTAGTCCAAGAGACCCAGTACTTC
few 14 TRBJ2-5 TRBD1 TRBV29-1 CSAPGQGAAETQYF TGCAGCGCCCCGGGACAGGGGGCCGCCGAGACCCAGTACTTC
. 14 TRBJ1-1 TRBD1 TRBV4-1 CASSQGQGNTEAFF TGCGCCAGCAGCCAAGGACAGGGGAACACTGAAGCTTTCTTT
. 15 TRBJ2-1 TRBD2 TRBV9 CASSVGTSSYNEQFF TGTGCCAGCAGCGTAGGGACTAGCTCCTACAATGAGCAGTTCTTC
once 16 TRBJ2-3 . TRBV7-9 CASGDRGVGGTDTQYF TGTGCCAGCGGAGACCGAGGAGTGGGGGGTACAGATACGCAGTATTTT
few 12 TRBJ2-1 TRBD2 TRBV29-1 CSVSAGNNEQFF TGCAGCGTTTCAGCGGGGAACAATGAGCAGTTCTTC
few 13 TRBJ2-5 TRBD1 TRBV30 CAWSLGGLETQYF TGTGCCTGGAGTCTAGGGGGCCTAGAGACCCAGTACTTC
. 15 TRBJ1-5 . TRBV30 CAWSSMGGSNQPQHF TGTGCCTGGAGTTCCATGGGGGGGAGCAATCAGCCCCAGCATTTT
few 14 TRBJ2-5 . TRBV30 CAWSVEGGLETQYF TGTGCCTGGAGTGTTGAGGGGGGGCTGGAGACCCAGTACTTC
. 13 TRBJ1-1 TRBD1 TRBV5-6 CASSLTGGLEAFF TGTGCCAGCAGCTTGACAGGGGGACTAGAAGCTTTCTTT
. 14 TRBJ1-3 . TRBV19 CASSGQRRGNTIYF TGTGCCAGTAGCGGACAGCGCCGTGGAAACACCATATATTTT
few 15 TRBJ2-1 . TRBV11-2 CASSLGLASYNEQFF TGTGCCAGCAGCTTAGGGCTAGCTTCCTACAATGAGCAGTTCTTC
. 13 TRBJ2-3 TRBD2 TRBV6-5 CASRPSGSHTQYF TGTGCCAGCAGACCTAGCGGGAGTCATACGCAGTATTTT
. 16 TRBJ2-1 . TRBV7-3 CASSMRARWDYNEQFF TGTGCCAGCAGCATGAGGGCCCGGTGGGACTACAATGAGCAGTTCTTC
. 14 TRBJ1-4 TRBD1 TRBV7-9 CASSRGQGDEKLFF TGTGCCAGCAGTCGGGGACAGGGGGATGAAAAACTGTTTTTT
. 13 TRBJ2-2 . TRBV14 CASSRVNTGELFF TGTGCCAGCAGCCGCGTGAACACCGGGGAGCTGTTTTTT
few 15 TRBJ1-2 TRBD1 TRBV7-2 CASSSRDRGNYGYTF TGTGCCAGCAGCTCCCGGGACAGGGGAAACTATGGCTACACCTTC
. 12 TRBJ2-5 . TRBV18 CASSPAGETQYF TGTGCCAGCTCACCAGCCGGAGAGACCCAGTACTTC
. 13 TRBJ2-1 . TRBV2 CASSPQGYNEQFF TGTGCCAGCAGCCCTCAGGGTTACAATGAGCAGTTCTTC
. 15 TRBJ2-1 TRBD2 TRBV6-5 CASSYQGLAGEGQFF TGTGCCAGCAGTTACCAGGGACTAGCGGGAGAGGGGCAGTTCTTC
. 16 TRBJ2-5 TRBD2 TRBV28 CASSYWRTSGQETQYF TGTGCCAGCAGTTATTGGAGGACTAGCGGACAAGAGACCCAGTACTTC
few 16 TRBJ2-1 TRBD2 TRBV27 CASSSGGAGGYNEQFF TGTGCCAGCAGTTCCGGAGGAGCGGGAGGTTACAATGAGCAGTTCTTC
. 13 TRBJ1-1 . TRBV18 CASSPQGNTEAFF TGTGCCAGCTCGCCTCAGGGAAACACTGAAGCTTTCTTT
. 14 TRBJ2-1 TRBD1 TRBV11-2 CASTTTGPPYTGFF TGTGCCAGCACGACGACAGGGCCCCCTTACACAGGCTTCTTC
few 17 TRBJ2-1 . TRBV5-4 CASSSKGGRDSYNEQFF TGTGCCAGCAGCTCCAAGGGGGGGAGAGACTCCTACAATGAGCAGTTCTTC
. 16 TRBJ2-5 TRBD1 TRBV5-1 CASSRGTGLFQETQYF TGCGCCAGCAGCAGGGGGACAGGACTCTTCCAAGAGACCCAGTACTTC
few 15 TRBJ2-2 TRBD1 TRBV30 CAWSLRDRNTGELFF TGTGCCTGGAGCCTTAGGGACAGAAACACCGGGGAGCTGTTTTTT
. 14 TRBJ1-4 TRBD1 TRBV6-5 CASSYSQGEVKLFF TGTGCCAGCAGTTACTCTCAGGGGGAGGTAAAACTGTTTTTT
. 14 TRBJ1-5 TRBD1 TRBV19 CASSGTGGFQPQHF TGTGCCAGTAGTGGGACAGGGGGCTTTCAGCCCCAGCATTTT
. 15 TRBJ1-5 TRBD1 TRBV10-3 CAISESTGKNQPQHF TGTGCCATCAGTGAGTCGACAGGGAAGAATCAGCCCCAGCATTTT